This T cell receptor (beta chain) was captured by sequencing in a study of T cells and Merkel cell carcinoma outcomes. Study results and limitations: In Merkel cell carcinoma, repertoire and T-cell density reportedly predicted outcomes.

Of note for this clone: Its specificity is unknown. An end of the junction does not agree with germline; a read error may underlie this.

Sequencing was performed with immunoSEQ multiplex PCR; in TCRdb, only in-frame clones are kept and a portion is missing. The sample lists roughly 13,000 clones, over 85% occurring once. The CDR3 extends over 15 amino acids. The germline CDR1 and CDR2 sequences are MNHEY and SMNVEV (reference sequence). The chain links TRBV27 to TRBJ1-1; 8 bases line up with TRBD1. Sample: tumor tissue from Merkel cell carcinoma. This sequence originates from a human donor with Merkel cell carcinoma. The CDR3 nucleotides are TGTGCCAGTAGTTTGACCAGGGGGCCCAGCACTGAAGCTTTCTTT. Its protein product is CASSLTRGPSTEAFF.